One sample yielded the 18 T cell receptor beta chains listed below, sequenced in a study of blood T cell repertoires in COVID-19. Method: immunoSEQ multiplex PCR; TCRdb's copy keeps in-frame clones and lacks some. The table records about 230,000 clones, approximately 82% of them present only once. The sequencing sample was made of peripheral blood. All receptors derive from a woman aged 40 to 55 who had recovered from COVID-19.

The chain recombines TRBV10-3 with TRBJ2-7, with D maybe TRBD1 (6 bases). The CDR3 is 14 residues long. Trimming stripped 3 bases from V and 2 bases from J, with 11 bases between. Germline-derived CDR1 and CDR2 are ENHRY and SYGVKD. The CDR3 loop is CAISDTRGPYEQYF. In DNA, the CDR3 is TGTGCCATCAGTGACACCAGGGGACCCTACGAGCAGTACTTC.

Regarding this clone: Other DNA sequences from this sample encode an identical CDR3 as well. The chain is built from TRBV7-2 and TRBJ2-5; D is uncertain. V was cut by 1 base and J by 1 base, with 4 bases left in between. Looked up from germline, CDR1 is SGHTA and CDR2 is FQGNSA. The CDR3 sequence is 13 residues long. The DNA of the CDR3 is TGTGCCAGCAGCTTAGGTCTCCAAGAGACCCAGTACTTC. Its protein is CASSLGLQETQYF.

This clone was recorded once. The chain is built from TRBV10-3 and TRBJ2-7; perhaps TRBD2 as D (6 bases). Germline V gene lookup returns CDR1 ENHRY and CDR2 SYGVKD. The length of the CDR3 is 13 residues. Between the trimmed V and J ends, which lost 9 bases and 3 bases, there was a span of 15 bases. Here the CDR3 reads CAIQRPDYYEQYF. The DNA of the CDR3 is TGTGCCATTCAGAGACCGGACTACTACGAGCAGTACTTC.

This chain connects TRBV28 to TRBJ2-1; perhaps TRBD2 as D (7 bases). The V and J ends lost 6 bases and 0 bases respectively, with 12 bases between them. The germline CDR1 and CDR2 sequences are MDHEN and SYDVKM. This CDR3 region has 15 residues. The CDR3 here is CASRGGGLSYNEQFF. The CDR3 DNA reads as TGTGCCAGCAGGGGCGGGGGCCTCTCCTACAATGAGCAGTTCTTC.

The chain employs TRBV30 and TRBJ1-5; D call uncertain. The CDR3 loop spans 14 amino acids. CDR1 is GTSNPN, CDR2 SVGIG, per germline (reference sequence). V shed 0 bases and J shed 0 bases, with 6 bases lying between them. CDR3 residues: CAWSVALSNQPQHF. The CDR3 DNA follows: TGTGCCTGGAGTGTAGCGCTTAGCAATCAGCCCCAGCATTTT. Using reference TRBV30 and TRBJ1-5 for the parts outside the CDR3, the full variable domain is SQTIHQWPATLVQPVGSPLSLECTVEGTSNPNLYWYRQAAGRGLQLLFYSVGIGQISSEVPQNLSASRPQDRQFILSSKKLLLSDSGFYLCAWSVALSNQPQHFGDGTRLSIL.

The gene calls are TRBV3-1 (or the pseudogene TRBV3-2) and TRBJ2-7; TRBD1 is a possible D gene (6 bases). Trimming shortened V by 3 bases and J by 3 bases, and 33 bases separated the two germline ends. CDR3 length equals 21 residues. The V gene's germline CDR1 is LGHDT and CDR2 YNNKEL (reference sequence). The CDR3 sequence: CASSHRQGSVWFESGHYEQYF. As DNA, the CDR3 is TGTGCCAGCAGCCATCGCCAGGGGTCGGTATGGTTTGAGAGCGGCCACTACGAGCAGTACTTC.

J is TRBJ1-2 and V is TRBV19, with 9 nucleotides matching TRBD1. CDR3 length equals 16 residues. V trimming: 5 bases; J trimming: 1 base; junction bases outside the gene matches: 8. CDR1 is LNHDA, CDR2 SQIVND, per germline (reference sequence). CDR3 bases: TGTGCCAGTAGTCAGGCCCCGGGACAGGGTAACTATGGCTACACCTTC. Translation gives CASSQAPGQGNYGYTF.

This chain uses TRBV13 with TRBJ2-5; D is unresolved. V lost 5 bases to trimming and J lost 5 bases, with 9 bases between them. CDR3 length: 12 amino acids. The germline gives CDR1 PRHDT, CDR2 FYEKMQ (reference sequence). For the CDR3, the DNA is TGTGCCAGCAGCCCTCTAAGTGAGACCCAGTACTTC. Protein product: CASSPLSETQYF.

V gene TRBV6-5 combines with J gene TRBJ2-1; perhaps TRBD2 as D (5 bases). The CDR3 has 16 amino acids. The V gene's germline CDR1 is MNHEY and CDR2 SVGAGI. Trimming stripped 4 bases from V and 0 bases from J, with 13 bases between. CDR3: CASSFYGESSYNEQFF. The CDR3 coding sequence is TGTGCCAGCAGTTTCTACGGGGAGAGCTCCTACAATGAGCAGTTCTTC.

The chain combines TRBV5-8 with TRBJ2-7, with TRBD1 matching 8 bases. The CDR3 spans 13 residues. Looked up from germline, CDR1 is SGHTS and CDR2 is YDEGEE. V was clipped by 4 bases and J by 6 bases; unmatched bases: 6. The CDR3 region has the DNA TGTGCCAGCAGCCTGGACAGGGTGACCGAGCAGTACTTC. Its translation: CASSLDRVTEQYF.

The CDR3 reads CASRSKRDTSNQPQHF. In DNA, the CDR3 is TGTGCCAGCCGGAGTAAAAGGGACACCTCTAATCAGCCCCAGCATTTT. The chain uses TRBV6-6 and TRBJ1-5; D might be TRBD1 (6 bases). Trimming left V 8 bases short and J 4 bases short, with 21 bases between. The CDR3 has 16 amino acids. Germline loops: CDR1 MNHNY, CDR2 SVGAGI (reference sequence).

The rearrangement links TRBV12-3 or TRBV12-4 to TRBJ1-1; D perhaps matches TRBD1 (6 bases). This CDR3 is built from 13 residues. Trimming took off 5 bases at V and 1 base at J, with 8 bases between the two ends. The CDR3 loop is CASSRQENTEAFF. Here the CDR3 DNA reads TGTGCCAGCAGTCGACAGGAGAACACTGAAGCTTTCTTT.

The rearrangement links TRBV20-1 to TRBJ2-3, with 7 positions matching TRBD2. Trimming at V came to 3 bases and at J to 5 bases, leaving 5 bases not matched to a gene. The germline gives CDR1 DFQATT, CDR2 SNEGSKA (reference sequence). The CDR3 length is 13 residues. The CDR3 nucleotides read TGCAGTGCTAGTTGGACTAGAGGAGATACGCAGTATTTT. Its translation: CSASWTRGDTQYF.

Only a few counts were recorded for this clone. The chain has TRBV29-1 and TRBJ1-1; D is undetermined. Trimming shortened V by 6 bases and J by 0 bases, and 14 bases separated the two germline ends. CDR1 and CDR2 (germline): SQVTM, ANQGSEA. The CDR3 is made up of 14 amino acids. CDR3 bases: TGCAGCGTCTTCTCGGGGAATCTGAACACTGAAGCTTTCTTT. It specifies CSVFSGNLNTEAFF.

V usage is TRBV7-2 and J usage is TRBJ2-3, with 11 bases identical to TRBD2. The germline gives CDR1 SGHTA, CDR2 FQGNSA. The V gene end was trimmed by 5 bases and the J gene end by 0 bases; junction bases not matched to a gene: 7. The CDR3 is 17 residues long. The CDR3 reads CASSPRLAGKSTDTQYF. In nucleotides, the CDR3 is TGTGCCAGCAGCCCCAGACTAGCGGGGAAGAGCACAGATACGCAGTATTTT.

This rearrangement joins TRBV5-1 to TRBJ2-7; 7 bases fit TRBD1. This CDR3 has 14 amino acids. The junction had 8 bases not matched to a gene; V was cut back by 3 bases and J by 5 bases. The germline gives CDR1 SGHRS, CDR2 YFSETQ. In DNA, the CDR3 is TGCGCCAGCAGCTCCACAGGGGACGGGAACGAGCAGTACTTC. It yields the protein CASSSTGDGNEQYF.

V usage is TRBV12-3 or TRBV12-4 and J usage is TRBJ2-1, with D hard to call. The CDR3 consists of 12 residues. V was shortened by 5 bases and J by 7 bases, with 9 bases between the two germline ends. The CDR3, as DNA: TGTGCCAGCAGTGTCACGGTTAATGAGCAGTTCTTC. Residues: CASSVTVNEQFF.

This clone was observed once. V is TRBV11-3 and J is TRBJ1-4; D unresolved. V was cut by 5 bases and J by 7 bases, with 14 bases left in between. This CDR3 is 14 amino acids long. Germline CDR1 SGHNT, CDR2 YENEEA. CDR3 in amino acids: CASSGGPPGEKLFF. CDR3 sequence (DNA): TGTGCCAGCAGCGGCGGGCCGCCGGGTGAAAAACTGTTTTTT.